Listed below are T cell receptor beta chains from one sample, sequenced in a study of T cells in Graves' hyperthyroidism and ophthalmopathy. TCRdb used MiXCR to reprocess the multiplex PCR reads, holding one entry per CDR3 protein. The sample carries under 650,000 distinct CDR3 sequences, roughly 16% recorded once. The sequenced sample consisted of blood. These receptors all come from a woman in her 30s with Graves' hyperthyroidism. Both conserved end residues are part of each CDR3. The order of the fields is J gene, V gene, clone size, D gene, CDR3 DNA, CDR3 protein. A D gene is named only where the DNA matches it firmly. Where a row states a size, it is once, few, many or the class of an expanded clone; other rows omit it.

j_call: TRBJ1-2; v_call: TRBV28; clone_size: few; d_call: -; cdr3_nt: TGTGCCGTAGTGACTAAGGGAGGCTACACCTTC; cdr3_aa: CAVVTKGGYTF
j_call: TRBJ2-7; v_call: TRBV29-1; clone_size: few; d_call: -; cdr3_nt: TGCAGCGTTGAGTTGGCAGGGTCCTACGAGCAGTACTTC; cdr3_aa: CSVELAGSYEQYF
j_call: TRBJ2-7; v_call: TRBV6-1; clone_size: few; d_call: TRBD2; cdr3_nt: TGTGCCAGCAGTTCACATACTAGCGGGAGGGGCGAGCAGTACTTC; cdr3_aa: CASSSHTSGRGEQYF
j_call: TRBJ2-6; v_call: TRBV6-1; clone_size: many; d_call: -; cdr3_nt: TGTGCCAGCAGTGAAGACAGCTCTGGGGCCAACGTCCTGACTTTC; cdr3_aa: CASSEDSSGANVLTF
j_call: TRBJ2-1; v_call: TRBV5-1; clone_size: -; d_call: TRBD1; cdr3_nt: TGCGCCAGCAGCCCCGGACAGGGGGTGCGCTCCTACAATGAGCAGTTCTTC; cdr3_aa: CASSPGQGVRSYNEQFF
j_call: TRBJ2-1; v_call: TRBV12-3/TRBV12-4; clone_size: -; d_call: TRBD2; cdr3_nt: TGTGCCAGCAGGGGGCTAGCGGGAGGTTTTCATGAGCAGTTCTTC; cdr3_aa: CASRGLAGGFHEQFF
j_call: TRBJ2-3; v_call: TRBV20-1; clone_size: -; d_call: TRBD2; cdr3_nt: TGCAGTGCTAGAGATCTGGCTAGCGGGAATGCAGATACGCAGTATTTT; cdr3_aa: CSARDLASGNADTQYF
j_call: TRBJ1-6; v_call: TRBV6-1; clone_size: -; d_call: TRBD1; cdr3_nt: TGTGCCAGCAGTTTCCAGGACAGGCCCAATTCACCCCTCCACTTT; cdr3_aa: CASSFQDRPNSPLHF
j_call: TRBJ2-2; v_call: TRBV11-3; clone_size: few; d_call: -; cdr3_nt: TGTGCCAGCAGCTTAGATGACGACACCGGGGAGCTGTTTTTT; cdr3_aa: CASSLDDDTGELFF
j_call: TRBJ2-1; v_call: TRBV10-3; clone_size: few; d_call: -; cdr3_nt: TGTGCCATCAGTGAAGGAACCGCACCGCAGTTCTTC; cdr3_aa: CAISEGTAPQFF
j_call: TRBJ1-1; v_call: TRBV2; clone_size: many; d_call: -; cdr3_nt: TGTGCCAGCAGTGAAGCGGGGGGTTCTGAAGCTTTCTTT; cdr3_aa: CASSEAGGSEAFF
j_call: TRBJ1-2; v_call: TRBV19; clone_size: few; d_call: TRBD1; cdr3_nt: TGTGCCAGTAGTATCGGGGCAGGGGGACGGAGCTACACCTTC; cdr3_aa: CASSIGAGGRSYTF
j_call: TRBJ2-3; v_call: TRBV7-2; clone_size: many; d_call: -; cdr3_nt: TGTGCCAGCAGCTTAAAGAGTCAAGGAACAGATACGCAGTATTTT; cdr3_aa: CASSLKSQGTDTQYF
j_call: TRBJ2-3; v_call: TRBV7-8; clone_size: many; d_call: -; cdr3_nt: TGTGCCAGCAGCTTAATAATAGCATCCACAGATACGCAGTATTTT; cdr3_aa: CASSLIIASTDTQYF
j_call: TRBJ2-3; v_call: TRBV7-2; clone_size: many; d_call: -; cdr3_nt: TGTGCCAGCAGCCCAATGGGGTTTTCTAGCACAGATACGCAGTATTTT; cdr3_aa: CASSPMGFSSTDTQYF
j_call: TRBJ2-7; v_call: TRBV29-1; clone_size: once; d_call: -; cdr3_nt: TGCAGCACTATCCCTACGGGACCCTACAATGAGCAGTACTTC; cdr3_aa: CSTIPTGPYNEQYF
j_call: TRBJ2-1; v_call: TRBV28; clone_size: few; d_call: TRBD1; cdr3_nt: TGTGCCAGCAGTATACAGGGGCGGGATGAGCAGTTCTTC; cdr3_aa: CASSIQGRDEQFF
j_call: TRBJ2-7; v_call: TRBV20-1; clone_size: -; d_call: -; cdr3_nt: TGCAGTGCTAGAGACCTGGATGTCTCCTACGAGCAGTACTTC; cdr3_aa: CSARDLDVSYEQYF